The clone carrying this T cell receptor beta chain was found many times. Trimming cost V 3 bases and J 6 bases; bases outside gene matches: 5. This CDR3 is 15 amino acids long. Germline V CDR1 and CDR2: ENHRY, SYGVKD. TCRdb analysed the RT-PCR reads with MiXCR anew, one entry per CDR3 protein. The profile shows 550,000 to 750,000 distinct CDR3 sequences, approximately 15% of them singletons. The V and J genes are TRBV10-3 and TRBJ2-3, with 11 bases that match TRBD1. The source material was memory CD4+ T cells from blood. This TCR derives from a female donor in good health, serving as a healthy control. The CDR3, as DNA: TGTGCCATCAGTGACAGGACAGGGGGCGAGGATACGCAGTATTTT. Translation: CAISDRTGGEDTQYF.